Presented here are 10 T cell receptor beta chains from one specimen sequenced in a study of control samples from healthy donors and cancer patients. Assay: immunoSEQ multiplex PCR; the TCRdb copy retains only in-frame clones and omits some. The sample has 60,000 to 65,000 clones, roughly 85% seen once. The sequenced sample consisted of blood. These receptors were taken from a man in his forties in good health.

This chain links TRBV4-3 with TRBJ1-6, with D possibly matching TRBD1 (6 bases). V lost 0 bases, J lost 10 bases, and 16 bases lay in between. Germline V gene data show CDR1 as LGHNA and CDR2 as YSLEER. The CDR3 is 16 amino acids. Written as DNA, the CDR3 is TGCGCCAGCAGCCAAGAAGCGGGGGCTGGTTTCTCACCCCTCCACTTT. Translating gives CASSQEAGAGFSPLHF.

V is TRBV18 and J is TRBJ1-5; tentatively, D is TRBD1 (5 bases). Trimming cost V 2 bases and J 4 bases, with 18 bases left between them. Germline assignment: CDR1 KGHSH and CDR2 LQKENI. The CDR3 length is 17 residues. As DNA, the CDR3 is TGTGCCAGCTCACCAAGTGGAGTAGTCGGGGGTAATCAGCCCCAGCATTTT. It encodes CASSPSGVVGGNQPQHF.

V is TRBV28 and J is TRBJ1-5; D is undetermined. V lost 2 bases, J lost 6 bases, and 17 bases lay in between. The germline CDR1 and CDR2 sequences are MDHEN and SYDVKM. This CDR3 region has 16 residues. CDR3 coding DNA: TGTGCCAGCAGTTTAGAGGCCCCCGGTGGAGGTCAGCCCCAGCATTTT. This encodes CASSLEAPGGGQPQHF.

This sequence joins TRBV18 and TRBJ2-3; unclear D gene. From germline, CDR1 is KGHSH and CDR2 LQKENI. The V end lost 3 bases, the J end lost 5 bases, and 9 bases lay between the germline ends. The CDR3 length is 13 residues. The CDR3 sequence: CASSPPTVDTQYF. The CDR3, as DNA: TGTGCCAGCTCACCCCCCACTGTAGATACGCAGTATTTT.

The V call is TRBV27, the J call TRBJ1-2; D gene uncertain. This CDR3 comprises 12 residues. V lost 5 bases and J 7 bases, leaving 11 bases between the germline ends. Per the germline V gene, CDR1 is MNHEY and CDR2 is SMNVEV (reference sequence). The CDR3 nucleotides are TGTGCCAGCAGTCCAGATTCAGGTGGCTACACCTTC. This codes for CASSPDSGGYTF.

The chain employs TRBV6-5 and TRBJ1-5; 7 positions agree with TRBD1. The CDR3 covers 16 residues. Per the germline V gene, CDR1 is MNHEY and CDR2 is SVGAGI. The V gene end was trimmed by 3 bases and the J gene end by 5 bases; junction bases not matched to a gene: 10. The CDR3 sequence: CASSYVGQGVDQPQHF. The CDR3 nucleotides read TGTGCCAGCAGTTATGTGGGGCAGGGGGTCGATCAGCCCCAGCATTTT.

This clone was recorded a few times. This sequence joins TRBV2 and TRBJ1-4; D uncertain. This CDR3 region has 13 residues. Germline CDR1 and CDR2: SNHLY and FYNNEI. V was pared by 3 bases and J by 3 bases, with 5 bases between. For the CDR3, the DNA is TGTGCCAGCAGTGACTCCGCTAATGAAAAACTGTTTTTT. Its translation: CASSDSANEKLFF.

The chain couples TRBV27 to TRBJ2-5, with D hard to call. Germline lookup yields CDR1 MNHEY and CDR2 SMNVEV (reference sequence). This CDR3 has 14 residues. Trimming took 6 bases from V and 5 from J, leaving 16 bases between them. The CDR3 region is CASSHRWDGETQYF. CDR3 in DNA: TGTGCCAGCAGCCACCGGTGGGATGGGGAGACCCAGTACTTC.

V usage is TRBV9 and J usage is TRBJ1-4; 9 bases fit TRBD1. The germline V gene has CDR1 SGDLS and CDR2 YYNGEE. V trimming: 3 bases; J trimming: 8 bases; junction bases outside the gene matches: 5. CDR3 length: 14 residues. The CDR3 nucleotides are TGTGCCAGCAGCGGGGGACAGGGTTACGAAAAACTGTTTTTT. Amino acid sequence: CASSGGQGYEKLFF.

V usage is TRBV7-2 and J usage is TRBJ2-7, with a possible D match to TRBD1 (5 bases). Germline V gives CDR1 SGHTA, CDR2 FQGNSA. V lost 2 bases and J lost 0, with 11 bases in between. This CDR3 spans 15 amino acids. The CDR3 DNA sequence: TGTGCCAGCAGCTTATTGGACACTATCTCCTACGAGCAGTACTTC. Encoded protein: CASSLLDTISYEQYF.